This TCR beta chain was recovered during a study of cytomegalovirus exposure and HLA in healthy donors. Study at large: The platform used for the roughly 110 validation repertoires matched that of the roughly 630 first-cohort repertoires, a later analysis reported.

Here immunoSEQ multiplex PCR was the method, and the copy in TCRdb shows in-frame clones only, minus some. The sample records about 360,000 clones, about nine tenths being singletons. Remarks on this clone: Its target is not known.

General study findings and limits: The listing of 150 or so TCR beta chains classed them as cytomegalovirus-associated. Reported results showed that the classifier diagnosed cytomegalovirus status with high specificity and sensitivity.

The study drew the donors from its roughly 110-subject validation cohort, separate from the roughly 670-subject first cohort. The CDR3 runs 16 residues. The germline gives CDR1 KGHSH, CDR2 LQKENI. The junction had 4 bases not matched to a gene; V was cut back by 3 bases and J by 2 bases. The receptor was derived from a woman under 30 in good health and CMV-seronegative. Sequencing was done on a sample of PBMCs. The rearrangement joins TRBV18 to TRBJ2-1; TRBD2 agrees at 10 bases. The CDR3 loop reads CASSPAGLATYNEQFF. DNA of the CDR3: TGTGCCAGCTCACCGGCGGGACTAGCGACCTACAATGAGCAGTTCTTC.